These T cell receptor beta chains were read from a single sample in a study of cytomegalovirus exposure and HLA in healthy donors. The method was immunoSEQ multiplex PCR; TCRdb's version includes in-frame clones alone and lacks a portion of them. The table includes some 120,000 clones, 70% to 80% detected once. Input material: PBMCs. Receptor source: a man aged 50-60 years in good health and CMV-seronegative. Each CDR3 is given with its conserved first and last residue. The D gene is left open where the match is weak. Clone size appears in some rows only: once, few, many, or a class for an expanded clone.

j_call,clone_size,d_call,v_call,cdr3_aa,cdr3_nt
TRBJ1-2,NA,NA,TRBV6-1,CASRETGLNGYTF,TGTGCCAGCAGGGAAACAGGGTTAAATGGCTACACCTTC
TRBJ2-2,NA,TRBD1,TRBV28,CASITPGTGITGELFF,TGTGCCAGCATAACCCCCGGGACAGGGATCACCGGGGAGCTGTTTTTT
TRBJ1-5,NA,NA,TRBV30,CAWSPGVNQPQHF,TGTGCCTGGAGCCCCGGGGTTAATCAGCCCCAGCATTTT
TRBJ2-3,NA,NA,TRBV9,CASSVSSQRVYDTQYF,TGTGCCAGCAGCGTATCCTCCCAGCGGGTCTACGATACGCAGTATTTT
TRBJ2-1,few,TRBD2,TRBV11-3,CASSLDGLAGDEQFF,TGTGCCAGCAGCTTGGATGGACTAGCGGGCGATGAGCAGTTCTTC
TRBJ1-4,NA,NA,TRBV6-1,CASSEARSHEKLFF,TGTGCCAGCAGTGAAGCGCGGTCGCATGAAAAACTGTTTTTT
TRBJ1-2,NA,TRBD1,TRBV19,CASSIPRTGPNGYTF,TGTGCCAGTAGTATACCTCGGACAGGGCCGAACGGCTACACCTTC
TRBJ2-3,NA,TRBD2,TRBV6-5,CASSYTAGATDTQYF,TGTGCCAGCAGTTACACGGCGGGAGCCACAGATACGCAGTATTTT
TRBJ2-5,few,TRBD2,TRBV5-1,CASSLAGLAGAETQYF,TGCGCCAGCAGCTTGGCGGGACTAGCGGGAGCAGAGACCCAGTACTTC
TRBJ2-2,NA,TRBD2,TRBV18,CASSRDGRDGELFF,TGTGCCAGCTCACGAGACGGGAGGGACGGGGAGCTGTTTTTT
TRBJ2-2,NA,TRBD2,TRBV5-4,CASSLGSGRVSTGELFF,TGTGCCAGCAGCTTGGGTAGCGGGAGGGTGAGCACCGGGGAGCTGTTTTTT
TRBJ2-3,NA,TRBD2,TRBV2,CASRPNSGTSTDTQYF,TGTGCCAGCAGACCAAACAGCGGGACTAGCACAGATACGCAGTATTTT
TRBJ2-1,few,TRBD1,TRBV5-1,CASSPDRAAYNEQFF,TGCGCCAGCAGCCCAGACAGGGCGGCCTACAATGAGCAGTTCTTC
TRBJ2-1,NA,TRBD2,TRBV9,CASSALGLAGLKADNEQFF,TGTGCCAGCAGCGCTCTCGGACTAGCGGGATTAAAGGCCGACAATGAGCAGTTCTTC
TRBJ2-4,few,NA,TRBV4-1,CASSQVSLAKNIQYF,TGCGCCAGCAGCCAAGTGAGTCTAGCCAAAAACATTCAGTACTTC
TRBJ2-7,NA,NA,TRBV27,CASSAAGTYEQYF,TGTGCCAGCAGTGCTGCAGGCACCTACGAGCAGTACTTC
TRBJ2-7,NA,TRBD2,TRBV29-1,CSVTSGGLEQYF,TGCAGCGTTACTAGCGGCGGATTAGAGCAGTACTTC
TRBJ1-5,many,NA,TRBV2,CASKDTLKNQPQHF,TGTGCCAGCAAGGACACCCTCAAAAATCAGCCCCAGCATTTT
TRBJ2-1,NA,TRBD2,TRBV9,CASSVEIAGVNNEQFF,TGTGCCAGCAGCGTAGAGATAGCGGGAGTCAACAATGAGCAGTTCTTC
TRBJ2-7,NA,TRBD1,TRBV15,CATSRELGDRSSYEQYF,TGTGCCACCAGCAGGGAATTGGGGGACAGAAGCTCCTACGAGCAGTACTTC
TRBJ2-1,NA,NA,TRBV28,CASFKLPYNEQFF,TGTGCCAGCTTCAAGCTCCCCTACAATGAGCAGTTCTTC
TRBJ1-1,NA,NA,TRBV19,CASSIYRRGWDAEAFF,TGTGCCAGTAGTATTTACAGGAGGGGTTGGGATGCTGAAGCTTTCTTT
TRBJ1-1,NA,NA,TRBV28,CASATGFTEAFF,TGTGCCAGCGCGACGGGTTTTACTGAAGCTTTCTTT
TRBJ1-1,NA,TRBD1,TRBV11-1,CASSSGQLMNTEAFF,TGTGCCAGCAGCTCGGGACAGCTTATGAACACTGAAGCTTTCTTT
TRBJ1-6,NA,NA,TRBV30,CAWSVPGSSYNSPLHF,TGTGCCTGGAGTGTACCGGGAAGCTCCTATAATTCACCCCTCCACTTT
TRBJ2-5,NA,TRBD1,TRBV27,CASGQGIVETQYF,TGTGCCAGCGGACAGGGTATAGTGGAGACCCAGTACTTC
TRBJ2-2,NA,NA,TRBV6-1,CASRPVTFNTGELFF,TGTGCCAGCAGACCCGTAACTTTTAACACCGGGGAGCTGTTTTTT
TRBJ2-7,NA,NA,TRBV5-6,CASSLDRDEQYF,TGTGCCAGCAGCTTGGACAGGGACGAGCAGTACTTC
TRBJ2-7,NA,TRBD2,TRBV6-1,CASSPSGQTYEQYF,TGTGCCAGCAGTCCTAGCGGGCAAACCTACGAGCAGTACTTC
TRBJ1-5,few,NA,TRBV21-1,CASSKERSASCNQPQHF,TGTGCCAGCAGCAAAGAGAGGAGCGCGAGTTGCAATCAGCCCCAGCATTTT
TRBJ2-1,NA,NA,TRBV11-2,CASSRGLGGRFF,TGTGCCAGCAGCCGGGGACTCGGAGGTCGGTTCTTC
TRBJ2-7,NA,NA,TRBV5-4,CASTRDRKLEQYF,TGTGCCAGCACCAGAGACAGAAAACTCGAGCAGTACTTC
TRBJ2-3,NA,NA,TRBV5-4,CASTGIGADTQYF,TGTGCCAGCACAGGGATCGGTGCAGATACGCAGTATTTT
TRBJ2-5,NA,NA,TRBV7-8,CASSLMDSQETQYF,TGTGCCAGCAGCTTAATGGACAGCCAAGAGACCCAGTACTTC
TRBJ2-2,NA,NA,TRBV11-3,CASSARGGNTGELFF,TGTGCCAGCAGCGCCCGGGGAGGTAACACCGGGGAGCTGTTTTTT
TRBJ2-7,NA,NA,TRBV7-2,CASSLTDYYEQYF,TGTGCCAGCAGCTTAACAGACTACTACGAGCAGTACTTC
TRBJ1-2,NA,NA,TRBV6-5,CASSYSSREGYTF,TGTGCCAGCAGTTACTCTTCTAGGGAGGGCTACACCTTC
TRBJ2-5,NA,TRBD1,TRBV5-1,CASSLAWDRAVETQYF,TGCGCCAGCAGCTTGGCCTGGGACAGGGCAGTAGAGACCCAGTACTTC
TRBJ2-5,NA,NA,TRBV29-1,CSVDGAGAGETQYF,TGCAGCGTTGATGGCGCGGGGGCTGGGGAGACCCAGTACTTC
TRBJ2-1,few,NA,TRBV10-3,CAISTPRGEQFF,TGTGCCATCAGCACTCCCAGGGGTGAGCAGTTCTTC
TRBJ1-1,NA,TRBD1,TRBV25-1,CASSGRQGNTEAFF,TGTGCCAGCAGTGGCCGACAGGGAAACACTGAAGCTTTCTTT
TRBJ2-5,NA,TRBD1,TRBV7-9,CASSPPWGRGLLETQYF,TGTGCCAGCAGCCCCCCCTGGGGCAGGGGGCTTTTGGAGACCCAGTACTTC
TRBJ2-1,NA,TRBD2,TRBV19,CASTTVAGTIYNEQFF,TGTGCCAGTACCACGGTAGCGGGGACAATATACAATGAGCAGTTCTTC
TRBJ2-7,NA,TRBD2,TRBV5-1,CASSFSSPGLAGGGYEQYF,TGCGCCAGCAGCTTTTCCTCACCGGGACTAGCGGGAGGAGGCTACGAGCAGTACTTC
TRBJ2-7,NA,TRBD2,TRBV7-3,CASSLTSGRPYEQYF,TGTGCCAGCAGCCTCACTAGCGGGAGACCCTACGAGCAGTACTTC
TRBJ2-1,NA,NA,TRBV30,CAWSVLVLNNEQFF,TGTGCCTGGAGTGTATTAGTCCTGAACAATGAGCAGTTCTTC